The source of this T cell receptor (beta chain) is a study of T-cell reconstitution after alpha-beta-depleted transplantation in children. This clonotype has just a few counts. The TCRbeta library incorporated unique molecular identifiers. TCRdb used MiXCR to reprocess the PCR reads, holding one entry per CDR3 protein. Of 450,000 to 500,000 distinct CDR3 sequences listed, around an eighth are singletons. The germline CDR1 and CDR2 sequences are MDHEN and SYDVKM. The CDR3 is made up of 17 amino acids. V was shortened by 2 bases and J by 0 bases, with 14 bases between the two germline ends. The specimen was PBMCs from the stem cell graft donor, collected from the stem cell graft. The V and J genes are TRBV28 and TRBJ1-5; D possibly corresponds to TRBD1 (5 bases). The receptor was derived from a human donor who donated a stem cell graft to a child with combined immunodeficiency. CDR3 sequence: CASSLGGLRSSNQPQHF. The CDR3 region has the DNA TGTGCCAGCAGTTTAGGGGGACTCAGATCTAGCAATCAGCCCCAGCATTTT.